What follows are 15 T cell receptor beta chains derived from one specimen sequenced in a study of early T cells in non-severe SARS-CoV-2 infection. TCRdb re-called the 5' RACE reads with MiXCR, one entry per CDR3 protein. The sample holds 100,000 to 130,000 distinct CDR3 sequences, 11% seen once. Sequenced: whole blood. These receptors all stem from an adult who was a healthcare worker with PCR-confirmed SARS-CoV-2 infection or an uninfected control (not recorded which).

This clonotype was recorded a few times. The rearrangement links TRBV18 to TRBJ2-1; D perhaps matches TRBD2 (5 bases). The CDR3 is made up of 13 amino acids. The ends were cut back, 4 bases at V and 9 bases at J, with 13 bases in the middle. In germline, CDR1 is KGHSH, CDR2 LQKENI. This CDR3 is CASSHEGVPEQFF. In DNA, the CDR3 is TGTGCCAGCTCACACGAGGGAGTCCCTGAGCAGTTCTTC.

This clonotype turned up a few times. This chain uses TRBV6-5 with TRBJ1-1; D is ambiguous. The CDR3 spans 13 residues. Germline CDR1 and CDR2: MNHEY and SVGAGI. V was shortened by 2 bases and J by 0 bases, with 4 bases between the two germline ends. CDR3 sequence (DNA): TGTGCCAGCAGTTACAGCATGAACACTGAAGCTTTCTTT. As protein: CASSYSMNTEAFF.

This chain links TRBV5-6 with TRBJ2-6, with D unclear. Trimming left V 6 bases short and J 0 bases short, with 4 bases between. The germline CDR1 and CDR2 sequences are SGHDT and YYEEEE. The CDR3 runs to 13 residues. The CDR3 here is CASTISGANVLTF. The CDR3, as DNA: TGTGCCAGCACTATCTCTGGGGCCAACGTCCTGACTTTC.

This clonotype has at least ten counts. The chain has TRBV20-1 and TRBJ1-4, with TRBD1 matching over 8 bases. Germline values: CDR1 DFQATT, CDR2 SNEGSKA (reference sequence). The CDR3 runs 17 residues. J lost 0 bases, V lost 1 base, and 7 bases had no gene match. Written as DNA, the CDR3 is TGCAGTGCTAGAGGCAGGGGGCGATCGGCAACTAATGAAAAACTGTTTTTT. Translating it yields CSARGRGRSATNEKLFF.

This clonotype turned up a few times. This rearrangement joins TRBV5-1 to TRBJ2-7; 8 bases are shared with TRBD2. Germline CDR1 and CDR2: SGHRS and YFSETQ. V gave up 4 bases and J gave up 6 bases; unmatched junction bases: 15. CDR3 length: 16 amino acids. The chain's CDR3 is CASSARSGSWEREQYF. CDR3 coding DNA: TGCGCCAGCAGCGCCCGGAGCGGGAGCTGGGAACGCGAGCAGTACTTC.

The chain uses TRBV5-4 and TRBJ2-1, with D hard to call. The CDR3 consists of 15 residues. Trimming removed 1 base at V and 0 bases at J, with 8 bases between. The germline V gene encodes CDR1 SGHNT and CDR2 YYREEE (reference sequence). In DNA form, the CDR3 reads TGTGCCAGCAGCTTGCCCCCGAGCTCCTACAATGAGCAGTTCTTC. It encodes CASSLPPSSYNEQFF.

The table lists this clonotype with many counts. This chain's CDR3 is CSVRPDIYEQYF. DNA for the CDR3: TGCAGCGTCCGACCTGATATCTACGAGCAGTACTTC. The genes are TRBV29-1 and TRBJ2-7, with unresolved D. This CDR3 is built from 12 residues. V lost 6 bases to trimming and J lost 3 bases, with 12 bases between them. Germline lookup yields CDR1 SQVTM and CDR2 ANQGSEA.

This clonotype was observed a handful of times. The chain has TRBV5-1 and TRBJ2-3, with D possibly being TRBD2 (5 bases). The CDR3 consists of 14 residues. CDR1 SGHRS and CDR2 YFSETQ come from the germline V gene. The ends were cut back, 1 base at V and 4 bases at J, with 10 bases in the middle. This CDR3 is CASSLTRESDTQYF. Written as DNA, the CDR3 is TGCGCCAGCAGCTTGACTAGGGAGTCAGATACGCAGTATTTT.

This clonotype was seen at least ten times. The chain employs TRBV6-2 or TRBV6-3 and TRBJ1-5; D remains ambiguous. This CDR3 region has 15 residues. V lost 2 bases, J lost 7 bases, and 15 bases lay in between. The V gene's germline CDR1 is MNHEY and CDR2 SVGEGT. CDR3 residues: CASSYAGSGGQPQHF. The CDR3 nucleotides read TGTGCCAGCAGTTACGCTGGGTCCGGAGGCCAGCCCCAGCATTTT.

This clonotype occurred once. Compared with germline, one end of the junction differs, possibly owing to a read error. This sequence joins TRBV5-6 and TRBJ2-7; D gene unclear. Germline V lookup: CDR1 SGHDT, CDR2 YYEEEE. The CDR3 is 13 residues long. The CDR3 DNA is TGTGTCAGCAGCTCACACCTCACCTACGAGCAGTACTTC. Its protein product is CVSSSHLTYEQYF.

The table lists this clonotype with many counts. This sequence joins TRBV2 and TRBJ2-3, with TRBD2 matching 7 bases. Unmatched junction bases numbered 11, after V lost 4 bases and J lost 4 bases. CDR3 length equals 16 residues. Germline V lookup: CDR1 SNHLY, CDR2 FYNNEI. The CDR3 region is CASSGKVAGVSDTQYF. The CDR3 DNA sequence: TGTGCCAGCAGTGGGAAGGTCGCGGGAGTGTCAGATACGCAGTATTTT.

This clonotype has a count of ten or more. The chain combines TRBV28 with TRBJ2-7, with a tentative D call TRBD1 (6 bases). Germline CDR1 MDHEN, CDR2 SYDVKM. Between the trimmed V and J ends, which lost 6 bases and 2 bases, there was a span of 11 bases. This CDR3 is built from 13 residues. CDR3 coding DNA: TGTGCCAGCAGCCCTGACAGGACCTACGAGCAGTACTTC. This sequence encodes CASSPDRTYEQYF. The full variable domain, with the rest looked up from reference TRBV28 and TRBJ2-7, is DVKVTQSSRYLVKRTGEKVFLECVQDMDHENMFWYRQDPGLGLRLIYFSYDVKMKEKGDIPEGYSVSREKKERFSLILESASTNQTSMYLCASSPDRTYEQYFGPGTRLTVT.

This chain uses TRBV29-1 with TRBJ2-3, with TRBD2 matching over 10 bases. CDR1 is SQVTM, CDR2 ANQGSEA, per germline. This CDR3 has 14 amino acids. V was clipped by 5 bases and J by 2 bases; unmatched bases: 4. CDR3 loop: CSVLAGGSTDTQYF. CDR3 nucleotides: TGCAGCGTTTTAGCGGGAGGATCCACAGATACGCAGTATTTT.

This clonotype was seen a few times. The chain couples TRBV7-2 to TRBJ2-5; the D call may be TRBD1 or TRBD2 (6 bases each). V lost 3 bases, J lost 1 base, and 12 bases lay in between. The V gene's germline CDR1 is SGHTA and CDR2 FQGNSA. The CDR3 is 15 amino acids. CDR3 sequence: CASSLVGGSQETQYF. In DNA form, the CDR3 reads TGTGCCAGCAGCTTGGTGGGGGGCTCCCAAGAGACCCAGTACTTC. The variable domain in full, with the rest retrieved from reference TRBV7-2 and TRBJ2-5, is GAGVSQSPSNKVTEKGKDVELRCDPISGHTALYWYRQSLGQGLEFLIYFQGNSAPDKSGLPSDRFSAERTGGSVSTLTIQRTQQEDSAVYLCASSLVGGSQETQYFGPGTRLLVL.

At least ten counts were recorded for this clonotype. The V call is TRBV10-3, the J call TRBJ1-2, with D unresolved. The CDR3 totals 15 residues. In germline, CDR1 is ENHRY, CDR2 SYGVKD. V gave up 4 bases and J gave up 4 bases, with 16 bases separating them. The CDR3 is CAISAERVVRYGYTF. CDR3 bases: TGTGCCATCAGTGCTGAGAGGGTGGTTCGCTATGGCTACACCTTC.